Sequencing of this TCR beta chain was carried out in a study of blood T cell repertoires in COVID-19. Study-wide background: The United States, Italy and Spain provided the acute and convalescent COVID-19 samples. PBMCs, B-cell-depleted T cells, or T cells were the source of the cDNA or gDNA that made up the material.

Only a few counts were recorded for this clone. In the authors' workflow: Scientists estimated how many nucleated cells there were by amplifying reference gene primers. TCRdb keeps only in-frame clones here, not all; method: immunoSEQ multiplex PCR. That table is the source of V, J and clone size, and D and trimming were worked out from the DNA. Of around 250,000 clones in the sample, 65% to 85% were seen once. V shed 4 bases, J shed 4 bases, and the junction held 5 bases outside the gene matches. Germline V gives CDR1 SGHNT, CDR2 YENEEA. The CDR3 runs to 14 residues. The sample consisted of peripheral blood. This clonotype was obtained from a man aged 35 to 55 with active or convalescent COVID-19. The V and J genes are TRBV11-3 and TRBJ1-2, with 8 bases aligning to TRBD1. DNA of the CDR3: TGTGCCAGCAGCTCCGGACAGGGAAGCTATGGCTACACCTTC. Protein: CASSSGQGSYGYTF.